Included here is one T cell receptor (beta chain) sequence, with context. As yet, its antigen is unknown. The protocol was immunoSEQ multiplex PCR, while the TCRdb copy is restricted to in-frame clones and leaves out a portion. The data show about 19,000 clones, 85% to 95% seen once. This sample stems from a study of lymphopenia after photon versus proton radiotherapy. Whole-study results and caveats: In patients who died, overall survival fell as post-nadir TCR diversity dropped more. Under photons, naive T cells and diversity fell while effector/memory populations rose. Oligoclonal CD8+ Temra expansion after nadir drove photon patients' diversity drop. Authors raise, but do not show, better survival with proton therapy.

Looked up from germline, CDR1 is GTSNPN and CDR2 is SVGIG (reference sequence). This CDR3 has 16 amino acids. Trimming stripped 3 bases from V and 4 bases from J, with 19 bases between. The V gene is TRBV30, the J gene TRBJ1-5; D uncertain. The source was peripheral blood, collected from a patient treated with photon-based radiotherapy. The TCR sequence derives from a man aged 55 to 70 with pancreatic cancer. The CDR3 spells CAWRARLGRGNQPQHF. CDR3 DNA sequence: TGTGCCTGGAGGGCAAGACTCGGGCGTGGAAATCAGCCCCAGCATTTT.